The 17 T cell receptor beta chains listed next were all sequenced from one sample in a study of shared clonotypes between healthy human individuals. Assay used: immunoSEQ multiplex PCR; TCRdb lists only in-frame clones, some missing. This table has about 670,000 clones, less than 80% appearing once. Sequencing used memory CD4+ T cells sorted from blood. Subset described: CD45RA-negative fraction. These TCRs come from a young woman in good health.

This sequence joins TRBV7-9 and TRBJ1-1; D is perhaps TRBD1 (6 bases). This CDR3 is built from 13 residues. V was clipped by 6 bases and J by 4 bases, with 12 bases between them. Per the germline V gene, CDR1 is SEHNR and CDR2 is FQNEAQ (reference sequence). The CDR3 loop reads CASRLDRRTEAFF. In nucleotides, the CDR3 is TGTGCCAGCAGATTGGACAGACGCACTGAAGCTTTCTTT.

This clone has at least ten counts. J is TRBJ1-4 and V is TRBV29-1; D unclear. Germline assignment: CDR1 SQVTM and CDR2 ANQGSEA. V dropped 4 bases and J dropped 0 bases, with 12 bases sitting between them. CDR3 size: 15 residues. As DNA, the CDR3 is TGCAGCGTTGTGTTACGGGGTGCAACTAATGAAAAACTGTTTTTT. This codes for CSVVLRGATNEKLFF.

This clone has a single count. An end of the junction does not agree with germline; a read error may underlie this. This chain links TRBV6-6 with TRBJ2-6; D perhaps matches TRBD1 (6 bases). CDR1 and CDR2 (germline): MNHNY, SVGAGI (reference sequence). The CDR3 spans 14 residues. CDR3 loop: CASSDKRGGNVLTF. The CDR3 region has the DNA TGTGCCAGCAGTGACAAGCGAGGGGGCAACGTCCTGACTTTC.

The V gene is TRBV9, the J gene TRBJ2-7; a possible D gene is TRBD2 (5 bases). CDR3 length: 15 amino acids. V shed 4 bases and J shed 3 bases, with 17 bases lying between them. Germline V gene lookup returns CDR1 SGDLS and CDR2 YYNGEE. CDR3: CASSPRAFGGYEQYF. The CDR3 DNA follows: TGTGCCAGCAGCCCCCGGGCTTTCGGAGGCTACGAGCAGTACTTC.

This chain connects TRBV18 to TRBJ2-7; D is unresolved. This CDR3 comprises 12 residues. Trimming cost V 2 bases and J 2 bases, with 4 bases left between them. CDR1 is KGHSH, CDR2 LQKENI, per germline. The CDR3 region has the DNA TGTGCCAGCTCACCAGATCCCTACGAGCAGTACTTC. It codes for CASSPDPYEQYF.

In DNA form, the CDR3 reads TGTGCCAGCAGCTTAGCCGGGGTAAGCTCCTACGAGCAGTACTTC. Protein product: CASSLAGVSSYEQYF. This chain joins TRBV7-2 and TRBJ2-7; D possibly corresponds to TRBD2 (5 bases). V lost 0 bases to trimming and J lost 0 bases, with 9 bases between them. Germline CDR1 SGHTA, CDR2 FQGNSA. CDR3 size: 15 residues.

This clone was counted only a few times. The CDR3 loop reads CASSLIAGAVTGELFF. Written as DNA, the CDR3 is TGCGCCAGCAGCTTGATAGCGGGAGCGGTCACCGGGGAGCTGTTTTTT. The chain links TRBV5-1 to TRBJ2-2; 9 bases match TRBD2. V lost 1 base, J lost 4 bases, and 5 bases stayed unmatched. Germline-derived CDR1 and CDR2 are SGHRS and YFSETQ. The CDR3 loop spans 16 amino acids.

The chain has TRBV11-2 and TRBJ1-4; no definite D call. CDR1 and CDR2 from the germline V gene are SGHAT and FQNNGV. This CDR3 has 15 residues. V lost 1 base and J lost 5, with 11 bases in between. The CDR3 DNA is TGTGCCAGCAGCTTAGGGCGACTGGGGAATGAAAAACTGTTTTTT. Residues: CASSLGRLGNEKLFF.

The rearrangement joins TRBV2 to TRBJ1-1; no clear D. In germline, CDR1 is SNHLY, CDR2 FYNNEI. The V and J ends lost 7 bases and 0 bases respectively, with 12 bases between them. The CDR3 sequence is 14 residues long. CDR3 nucleotide sequence: TGTGCCAGCACTCACATGACTCTGAACACTGAAGCTTTCTTT. It codes for CASTHMTLNTEAFF. Drawing the rest from reference TRBV2 and TRBJ1-1, the complete variable domain is EPEVTQTPSHQVTQMGQEVILRCVPISNHLYFYWYRQILGQKVEFLVSFYNNEISEKSEIFDDQFSVERPDGSNFTLKIRSTKLEDSAMYFCASTHMTLNTEAFFGQGTRLTVV.

A word on this clone: The same CDR3 arises from other DNA sequences in this sample as well. The chain links TRBV6-4 to TRBJ1-1; unclear D gene. V was cut by 0 bases and J by 1 base, with 6 bases left in between. This CDR3 has 14 residues. CDR1 is MRHNA and CDR2 is SNTAGT in the germline V gene. The CDR3 here is CASSDSSGNTEAFF. CDR3 in DNA: TGTGCCAGCAGTGACTCGTCGGGGAACACTGAAGCTTTCTTT.

V is TRBV28 and J is TRBJ2-3; unclear D gene. Per germline, CDR1 MDHEN and CDR2 SYDVKM. The CDR3 is 11 residues long. Trimming took 8 bases from V and 8 from J, leaving 11 bases between them. The CDR3: CASGTPRTQYF. The CDR3 bases are TGTGCCAGCGGCACGCCTCGTACGCAGTATTTT.

A note on this clone: The sample has other DNA sequences that encode this CDR3 too. This chain joins TRBV5-1 and TRBJ2-1; D not certain. Trimming left V 1 base short and J 4 bases short, with 12 bases between. Germline CDR1 SGHRS, CDR2 YFSETQ. The CDR3 loop spans 15 amino acids. CDR3 sequence: CASSLSSSLYNEQFF. CDR3 coding DNA: TGCGCCAGCAGCTTGTCTAGTAGCTTATACAATGAGCAGTTCTTC.

V is TRBV5-8 and J is TRBJ2-5; the match to TRBD1 covers 9 bases. Germline CDR1 SGHTS, CDR2 YDEGEE. V gave up 6 bases and J gave up 2 bases; unmatched junction bases: 8. This CDR3 contains 15 residues. CDR3 sequence reads: CASIYRGRPQETQYF. In DNA, the CDR3 is TGTGCCAGCATCTACAGGGGGCGCCCGCAAGAGACCCAGTACTTC.

V is TRBV5-1 and J is TRBJ2-3; D is ambiguous. Germline lookup yields CDR1 SGHRS and CDR2 YFSETQ. V gave up 1 base and J gave up 2 bases, with 14 bases separating them. The CDR3 has 16 residues. CDR3 in amino acids: CASSLLGLTNTDTQYF. The CDR3 DNA reads TGCGCCAGCAGCTTGTTAGGCCTCACTAACACAGATACGCAGTATTTT. The variable domain in full, completed from reference TRBV5-1 and TRBJ2-3, reads KAGVTQTPRYLIKTRGQQVTLSCSPISGHRSVSWYQQTPGQGLQFLFEYFSETQRNKGNFPGRFSGRQFSNSRSEMNVSTLELGDSALYLCASSLLGLTNTDTQYFGPGTRLTVL.

Note on this clone: Other DNA sequences from this sample encode an identical CDR3 as well. The V gene is TRBV27, the J gene TRBJ2-1; 9 bases line up with TRBD2. After removal of 3 bases from V and 7 bases from J, the junction contained 7 bases not matched to a gene. This CDR3 contains 15 residues. From germline, CDR1 is MNHEY and CDR2 SMNVEV (reference sequence). CDR3 region: CASSFRGRDLNEQFF. Written as DNA, the CDR3 is TGTGCCAGCAGTTTTCGCGGGAGGGACTTGAATGAGCAGTTCTTC.

A word on this clone: Other DNA sequences in the sample encode the same CDR3. The V gene is TRBV29-1, the J gene TRBJ1-2, with D perhaps matching TRBD1 (5 bases). Germline CDR1 SQVTM, CDR2 ANQGSEA. V gave up 5 bases and J gave up 2 bases, with 12 bases separating them. The CDR3 runs to 13 residues. CDR3 amino acids: CSVPGRGNYGYTF. The CDR3 DNA follows: TGCAGCGTTCCGGGACGGGGAAACTATGGCTACACCTTC.

The V and J genes are TRBV29-1 and TRBJ2-3; D gene uncertain. The CDR3 totals 14 residues. Trimming stripped 2 bases from V and 2 bases from J, with 11 bases between. CDR1 and CDR2 (germline): SQVTM, ANQGSEA. The CDR3 nucleotides read TGCAGCGTTGAATTGGGCTATTACACAGATACGCAGTATTTT. Translated: CSVELGYYTDTQYF.